This passage covers 27 T cell receptor beta chains from one sample sequenced in a study of blood T cells in healthy people across ages. Together with a sample-barcoded 5' primer, a J-beta primer mix was included in a second PCR lasting about 6 to 12 cycles. TCRdb itself ran the 5' RACE reads through MiXCR, one entry per CDR3 protein. The sample has more than 600,000 distinct CDR3 sequences; just under 25% are singletons. This sample was also put to use in a study of T cells of mothers and their children.

The sequenced sample consisted of blood. The receptors come from a boy between 10 and 17 years old in good health.

This sequence joins TRBV20-1 and TRBJ2-5, with 8 positions matching TRBD2. The CDR3 totals 16 residues. V lost 5 bases, J lost 1 base, and 12 bases stayed unmatched. Per germline, CDR1 DFQATT and CDR2 SNEGSKA (reference sequence). CDR3 protein: CSAAKGTSLIQETQYF. The CDR3 DNA reads TGCAGTGCTGCCAAAGGGACTAGTTTGATCCAAGAGACCCAGTACTTC.

The V gene is TRBV7-9, the J gene TRBJ1-1; D is unresolved. Germline CDR1 reads SEHNR; CDR2 reads FQNEAQ (reference sequence). The CDR3 is 13 amino acids. With 1 base removed from V and 4 bases from J, the gap between germline ends came to 7 bases. The CDR3 protein is CASSLDAFTEAFF. CDR3 sequence (DNA): TGTGCCAGCAGCTTAGACGCGTTCACTGAAGCTTTCTTT.

A few counts support this clonotype. The chain joins TRBV6-6 to TRBJ2-7; 8 nucleotides line up with TRBD1. There are 15 residues in the CDR3. V gave up 5 bases and J gave up 2 bases; unmatched junction bases: 8. Looked up from germline, CDR1 is MNHNY and CDR2 is SVGAGI (reference sequence). The CDR3 nucleotides read TGTGCCAGCAGTCCTAGGCAGGGGGCGGCCTACGAGCAGTACTTC. Protein: CASSPRQGAAYEQYF.

The DNA for the CDR3 is TGTGCCAGCAGCTTGGATCTCGGGACTAGCGGGAGTTCTTACAATGAGCAGTTCTTC. Its protein product is CASSLDLGTSGSSYNEQFF. The chain uses TRBV5-5 and TRBJ2-5, with TRBD2 matching 14 bases. The J call is uncertain, as TRBJ2-1 better fits the DNA end. Germline V gene sequence: CDR1 SGHKS, CDR2 YYEKEE (reference sequence). The CDR3 loop spans 19 amino acids.

A few counts support this clonotype. The rearrangement joins TRBV6-2 or TRBV6-3 to TRBJ2-5, with 8 bases lining up with TRBD1. Germline V gene data show CDR1 as MNHEY and CDR2 as SVGEGT. The CDR3 covers 15 residues. V shed 0 bases, J shed 5 bases, and the junction held 5 bases outside the gene matches. The CDR3 DNA reads TGTGCCAGCAGTTACTCCGGACAGGGTACGGAGACCCAGTACTTC. Its protein is CASSYSGQGTETQYF.

The chain has TRBV7-2 and TRBJ2-5; D gene uncertain. The CDR3 covers 13 residues. Trimming took off 4 bases at V and 1 base at J, with 7 bases between the two ends. CDR1 is SGHTA and CDR2 is FQGNSA in the germline V gene. CDR3 sequence: CASSSQTQETQYF. The CDR3 DNA is TGTGCCAGCAGCTCCCAAACCCAAGAGACCCAGTACTTC.

This clonotype was recorded a few times. This chain uses TRBV15 with TRBJ2-2, with D unresolved. In germline, CDR1 is LNHNV, CDR2 YYDKDF (reference sequence). The germline V and J ends were trimmed by 0 bases and 2 bases, with 4 bases remaining between them. The CDR3 is made up of 14 amino acids. The CDR3 here is CATSREPNTGELFF. The CDR3 DNA reads TGTGCCACCAGCAGAGAACCTAACACCGGGGAGCTGTTTTTT.

This clonotype was counted only a few times. The chain is built from TRBV7-9 and TRBJ2-5; D is uncertain. V lost 3 bases and J 5 bases, leaving 13 bases between the germline ends. The germline V gene has CDR1 SEHNR and CDR2 FQNEAQ (reference sequence). This CDR3 has 14 residues. CDR3 loop: CASSFDPLEETQYF. CDR3 nucleotides: TGTGCCAGCAGCTTCGACCCCCTGGAGGAGACCCAGTACTTC. Full variable domain (rest looked up from reference TRBV7-9 and TRBJ2-5): DTGVSQNPRHKITKRGQNVTFRCDPISEHNRLYWYRQTLGQGPEFLTYFQNEAQLEKSRLLSDRFSAERPKGSFSTLEIQRTEQGDSAMYLCASSFDPLEETQYFGPGTRLLVL.

This clonotype came up a few times. The chain links TRBV5-1 to TRBJ2-1; D is undetermined. CDR1 is SGHRS and CDR2 is YFSETQ in the germline V gene. This CDR3 spans 15 amino acids. The V gene lost 0 bases and the J gene lost 3 bases, with 10 bases spanning the gap. DNA for the CDR3: TGCGCCAGCAGCTTGGTAGGGCCCATCTACAATGAGCAGTTCTTC. As protein: CASSLVGPIYNEQFF. The whole variable domain, filled in from reference TRBV5-1 and TRBJ2-1, reads KAGVTQTPRYLIKTRGQQVTLSCSPISGHRSVSWYQQTPGQGLQFLFEYFSETQRNKGNFPGRFSGRQFSNSRSEMNVSTLELGDSALYLCASSLVGPIYNEQFFGPGTRLTVL.

This clonotype was observed a few times. This chain joins TRBV10-3 and TRBJ2-1; D might be TRBD2 (6 bases). The CDR3 runs to 16 residues. V lost 3 bases, J lost 0 bases, and 12 bases lay in between. CDR1 ENHRY and CDR2 SYGVKD come from the germline V gene. CDR3 region: CAISDPGESSYNEQFF. For the CDR3, the DNA is TGTGCCATCAGTGATCCGGGGGAGAGCTCCTACAATGAGCAGTTCTTC.

The CDR3 coding sequence is TGTGCCACTTCGGAGGGCGACGAGCAGTACTTC. Amino acids: CATSEGDEQYF. The gene calls are TRBV3-1 and TRBJ2-7; possible D gene TRBD2, 6 bases. The V and J ends lost 10 bases and 5 bases respectively, with 12 bases between them. In germline, CDR1 is LGHDT, CDR2 YNNKEL (reference sequence). The CDR3 is 11 amino acids.

J is TRBJ1-4 and V is TRBV3-1; 10 bases are a match to TRBD1. The V and J ends lost 1 base and 8 bases, in that order; junction bases with no gene match: 1. Germline V gene sequence: CDR1 LGHDT, CDR2 YNNKEL (reference sequence). The CDR3 has 14 amino acids. CDR3 in DNA: TGTGCCAGCAGCCAAGGGGACAGGGGCGAAAAACTGTTTTTT. Translated: CASSQGDRGEKLFF. Drawing the rest from reference TRBV3-1 and TRBJ1-4, the complete variable domain is DTAVSQTPKYLVTQMGNDKSIKCEQNLGHDTMYWYKQDSKKFLKIMFSYNNKELIINETVPNRFSPKSPDKAHLNLHINSLELGDSAVYFCASSQGDRGEKLFFGSGTQLSVL.

The chain employs TRBV20-1 and TRBJ2-7; tentative D call: TRBD1 (6 bases). Germline V gene sequence: CDR1 DFQATT, CDR2 SNEGSKA (reference sequence). V shed 5 bases and J shed 3 bases, with 14 bases lying between them. The length of the CDR3 is 13 residues. The CDR3 DNA sequence: TGCAGTGCTCAACACGACAGGAGCTACGAGCAGTACTTC. It codes for CSAQHDRSYEQYF.

The genes are TRBV2 and TRBJ2-2; D gene uncertain. The CDR3 totals 15 residues. Germline CDR1 and CDR2: SNHLY and FYNNEI. The V and J ends lost 3 bases and 0 bases respectively, with 8 bases between them. The CDR3 protein is CASSDALANTGELFF. The CDR3 nucleotides are TGTGCCAGCAGTGACGCGCTCGCGAACACCGGGGAGCTGTTTTTT.

This clonotype has more than one count but fewer than ten. This chain connects TRBV20-1 to TRBJ2-3; 11 positions agree with TRBD2. The CDR3 runs to 17 residues. Germline V lookup: CDR1 DFQATT, CDR2 SNEGSKA (reference sequence). The V gene end was trimmed by 5 bases and the J gene end by 8 bases; junction bases not matched to a gene: 18. In DNA, the CDR3 is TGCAGTGCTGTCCCCTCCCGACTAGCGGGAAAGAGGGGTACGCAGTATTTT. Translation: CSAVPSRLAGKRGTQYF.

The chain combines TRBV5-1 with TRBJ2-1; unclear D gene. The V gene's germline CDR1 is SGHRS and CDR2 YFSETQ. Trimming pared 4 bases from V and 7 bases from J, leaving 15 bases between. The CDR3 is 14 residues long. The CDR3 DNA sequence: TGCGCCAGCAGCCCTCGGGCTAGTGAGAATGAGCAGTTCTTC. This gives the protein CASSPRASENEQFF.

The DNA for the CDR3 is TGTGCCATTCATCACGGACGGGGGACGTACAATGAGCAGTTCTTC. It is translated as CAIHHGRGTYNEQFF. The genes are TRBV6-5 and TRBJ2-1; D is perhaps TRBD2 (6 bases). The CDR3 spans 15 residues. In germline, CDR1 is MNHEY, CDR2 SVGAGI. Trimming shortened V by 10 bases and J by 4 bases, and 20 bases separated the two germline ends.

The rearrangement joins TRBV29-1 to TRBJ2-1; TRBD2 matches 10 bases. The trim removed 7 bases at V and 2 bases at J, leaving 2 bases unmatched. This CDR3 spans 13 amino acids. The germline V gene has CDR1 SQVTM and CDR2 ANQGSEA. The CDR3 loop is CSATSGTYNEQFF. In DNA form, the CDR3 reads TGCAGCGCCACTAGCGGGACCTACAATGAGCAGTTCTTC.

This sequence joins TRBV9 and TRBJ2-3, with a weak D call TRBD2 (6 bases). The CDR3 is 14 residues long. Germline loops: CDR1 SGDLS, CDR2 YYNGEE. Trimming cost V 3 bases and J 7 bases, with 15 bases left between them. CDR3 residues: CASSGRGTGNTQYF. In DNA, the CDR3 is TGTGCCAGCAGCGGACGGGGGACCGGGAATACGCAGTATTTT.

This clonotype showed up just a few times. The chain recombines TRBV7-9 with TRBJ2-5; 7 nucleotides agree with TRBD1. The J call may be wrong; the DNA end is better matched by TRBJ2-7. CDR1 SEHNR and CDR2 FQNEAQ come from the germline V gene (reference sequence). The CDR3 is 15 residues long. Written as DNA, the CDR3 is TGTGCCAGCAGCCCGCCGGGACAGTCTTTGGTCGAGCAGTACTTC. Translating gives CASSPPGQSLVEQYF.

The V and J genes are TRBV7-2 and TRBJ2-5, with unresolved D. The closer fit of TRBJ2-1 to the DNA end suggests the J call may be wrong. The CDR3 runs 15 residues. Germline CDR1 is SGHTA and CDR2 is FQGNSA. CDR3 DNA: TGTGCCAGCAGCTTAAGGGCTAGTCCCTACAATGAGCAGTTCTTC. Translated, it gives CASSLRASPYNEQFF.

V usage is TRBV12-3 or TRBV12-4 and J usage is TRBJ1-1, with D unclear. Trimming cost V 0 bases and J 0 bases, with 8 bases left between them. CDR3 length: 15 residues. The CDR3 spells CASSLAWVMNTEAFF. CDR3 DNA sequence: TGTGCCAGCAGTTTAGCGTGGGTCATGAACACTGAAGCTTTCTTT.

A few counts support this clonotype. V and J are TRBV12-3 or TRBV12-4 and TRBJ2-5, with D perhaps assigned TRBD1 or TRBD2 (5 bases each). Between the trimmed V and J ends, which lost 4 bases and 2 bases, there was a span of 11 bases. This CDR3 is built from 14 residues. CDR3 in amino acids: CASSWQGPQETQYF. The CDR3 region has the DNA TGTGCCAGCAGTTGGCAGGGACCTCAAGAGACCCAGTACTTC.

This clonotype was seen a few times. V and J are TRBV7-9 and TRBJ2-1; no clear D. Trimming cost V 2 bases and J 6 bases, with 14 bases left between them. CDR1 and CDR2 from the germline V gene are SEHNR and FQNEAQ (reference sequence). This CDR3 has 15 amino acids. The DNA for the CDR3 is TGTGCCAGCAGCTTACCGGCGGCAAATGGCAATGAGCAGTTCTTC. Translation: CASSLPAANGNEQFF.

This chain connects TRBV4-2 to TRBJ2-1; D gene uncertain. Between the trimmed V and J ends, which lost 7 bases and 9 bases, there was a span of 16 bases. Germline V gene data show CDR1 as LGHNA and CDR2 as YNFKEQ. This CDR3 has 13 amino acids. The CDR3 region has the DNA TGTGCCAGCACCACAGTGTTCTCGGGTGAGCAGTTCTTC. It is translated as CASTTVFSGEQFF.

In its sample, this clonotype was seen a few times. V and J are TRBV2 and TRBJ2-1; possible D gene TRBD2, 7 bases. Per germline, CDR1 SNHLY and CDR2 FYNNEI. V was trimmed by 2 bases and J by 4 bases, leaving 15 bases between them. The CDR3 loop spans 16 amino acids. The CDR3 is CASSEPGGGAYNEQFF. CDR3 DNA sequence: TGTGCCAGCAGTGAACCGGGCGGGGGCGCTTACAATGAGCAGTTCTTC.

The table lists this clonotype with a few counts. The rearrangement links TRBV7-2 to TRBJ2-5, with TRBD2 matching 9 bases. This CDR3 is built from 16 residues. The J segment lost 5 bases and the V segment lost 1 base, leaving 8 bases of the junction unmatched. Germline CDR1 reads SGHTA; CDR2 reads FQGNSA. The CDR3 DNA follows: TGTGCCAGCAGCTTAGGGGCGGGGGGGCCGTCCGAGACCCAGTACTTC. It codes for CASSLGAGGPSETQYF.